A single sample gave rise to the 10 T cell receptor beta chains below, sequenced in a study of T cell repertoires in cytomegalovirus infection. TCRdb ran MiXCR on the reads and lists one entry per CDR3 protein. The repertoire consists of roughly 300,000 distinct CDR3 sequences, with about 26% occurring once and the leading ten covering 14%. What was sequenced was PBMCs. These receptors originate from a human donor in good health (CMV status not recorded). Some clones in this sample may be carry-over from other donors' samples.

This clonotype was counted only a few times. V usage is TRBV5-1 and J usage is TRBJ1-2; D perhaps matches TRBD1 (5 bases). The CDR3 length is 14 residues. V lost 0 bases, J lost 6 bases, and 12 bases lay in between. Germline values: CDR1 SGHRS, CDR2 YFSETQ. This CDR3 is CASSLGQHADGYTF. The DNA of the CDR3 is TGCGCCAGCAGCTTGGGACAGCACGCGGATGGCTACACCTTC.

The CDR3: CASSQEYRGYSGYTF. CDR3 bases: TGCGCCAGCAGCCAAGAGTATAGGGGGTATTCGGGCTACACCTTC. The chain links TRBV4-1 to TRBJ1-2; perhaps TRBD1 as D (6 bases). The CDR3 sequence is 15 residues long. The germline V gene encodes CDR1 MGHRA and CDR2 YSYEKL. Trimming cost V 0 bases and J 8 bases, with 16 bases left between them.

The chain carries TRBV5-1 and TRBJ2-5; TRBD1 aligns across 7 bases. There are 15 residues in the CDR3. Germline trimming cut 2 bases from V and 6 bases from J; bases unmatched to any gene: 10. Looked up from germline, CDR1 is SGHRS and CDR2 is YFSETQ. The CDR3 is CASSLTQGDRKTQYF. CDR3 bases: TGCGCCAGCAGCTTAACCCAGGGGGATAGAAAGACCCAGTACTTC.

This clonotype was recorded many times. The rearrangement links TRBV7-2 to TRBJ2-2, with 7 nucleotides matching TRBD1. The trim removed 4 bases at V and 3 bases at J, leaving 5 bases unmatched. CDR1 is SGHTA and CDR2 is FQGNSA in the germline V gene. CDR3 size: 15 residues. CDR3 in amino acids: CASSSPTGYTGELFF. The DNA of the CDR3 is TGTGCCAGCAGCTCACCGACAGGGTACACCGGGGAGCTGTTTTTT.

This clonotype turned up a few times. This chain connects TRBV20-1 to TRBJ2-5; D might be TRBD2 (5 bases). CDR3 length equals 14 residues. Germline V gene data show CDR1 as DFQATT and CDR2 as SNEGSKA (reference sequence). The CDR3 DNA follows: TGCAGCTCGAGGAGGCCGGACGCGAGGGAGACCCAGTACTTC. It codes for CSSRRPDARETQYF.

This clonotype was counted a few times. V usage is TRBV18 and J usage is TRBJ2-3; D remains unclear. V gave up 6 bases and J gave up 6 bases, with 4 bases separating them. Germline V gene lookup returns CDR1 KGHSH and CDR2 LQKENI. The CDR3 totals 10 residues. The CDR3 sequence: CASSEDTQYF. For the CDR3, the DNA is TGTGCCAGCTCGGAGGATACGCAGTATTTT.

This clonotype appeared a few times. CDR3 region: CASVGTHTDTQYF. The CDR3 coding sequence is TGTGCCAGCGTGGGCACCCACACAGATACGCAGTATTTT. The chain couples TRBV6-2 or TRBV6-3 to TRBJ2-3; D gene uncertain. With 8 bases removed from V and 2 bases from J, the gap between germline ends came to 11 bases. CDR3 length equals 13 residues. From germline, CDR1 is MNHEY and CDR2 SVGEGT.

This clonotype was detected ten times or more. The CDR3 DNA sequence: TGTGCCAGCAGCGTTGCCGGGGGACAGGCTTCTCAGCCCCAGCATTTT. Translated, it gives CASSVAGGQASQPQHF. The chain carries TRBV7-8 and TRBJ1-5; TRBD1 agrees at 8 bases. The V and J ends lost 5 bases and 6 bases, in that order; junction bases with no gene match: 12. The germline V gene has CDR1 SGHVS and CDR2 FQNEAQ. This CDR3 is built from 16 residues.

CDR3 loop: CASSYQQQCSGANVLTF. The CDR3 DNA sequence: TGTGCCAGCAGTTACCAACAACAGTGCTCTGGGGCCAACGTCCTGACTTTC. This chain uses TRBV6-1 with TRBJ2-6; D is unclear. Looked up from germline, CDR1 is MNHNS and CDR2 is SASEGT. This CDR3 has 17 residues. Trimming left V 5 bases short and J 0 bases short, with 14 bases between.

This clonotype has only a few counts. The rearrangement links TRBV7-2 to TRBJ2-7, with a possible D match to TRBD2 (6 bases). This CDR3 comprises 17 residues. The V and J ends lost 0 bases and 4 bases respectively, with 19 bases between them. From germline, CDR1 is SGHTA and CDR2 FQGNSA. The CDR3 region is CASSLAVLSGGDYEQYF. The CDR3, as DNA: TGTGCCAGCAGCTTAGCAGTCTTAAGCGGAGGGGATTACGAGCAGTACTTC.